This T cell receptor (beta chain) emerged from a study of cytomegalovirus exposure and HLA in healthy donors. Study details: From HLA-typed donors, an early data release held approximately 85 million unique TCRs.

To note about this clone: The antigen is unknown.

Between the trimmed V and J ends, which lost 2 bases and 5 bases, there was a span of 16 bases. The CDR3 spans 15 residues. Germline values: CDR1 SQVTM, CDR2 ANQGSEA. The PCR contained 60 Vbeta and 13 Jbeta primers. The protocol was immunoSEQ multiplex PCR, while the TCRdb copy is restricted to in-frame clones and leaves out a portion. The sample has 150,000 or so clones; roughly 80% are singletons. Study-level results: On later analysis, the bulk of CMV-associated TCR beta chains appeared to be HLA-restricted. Earlier analysis found most TCR beta V segments productive about 90% or about 30% of the time. It emerged from a later analysis that several of the most significant clusters appeared to be linked to common viral pathogens.

The sample was PBMCs. This TCR came from a man aged 25 to 40 in good health and CMV-seropositive. The V gene is TRBV29-1, the J gene TRBJ2-1; TRBD2 might be the D (5 bases). The CDR3 sequence is CSVESHLEVDNEQFF. The CDR3, as DNA: TGCAGCGTTGAATCGCATCTGGAGGTCGACAATGAGCAGTTCTTC.